A selection of T cell receptor beta chains follows, all from one sample in a study of T cells after yellow fever vaccination. TCRdb reprocessed the 5' RACE reads with MiXCR, giving one entry per CDR3 protein. The sample records just under 600,000 distinct CDR3 sequences, less than 15% being singletons. The sequencing used PBMCs, collected on the day of the yellow fever booster vaccination. These receptors were collected from a young man who received the YFV17D yellow fever vaccine. Each CDR3 is given with its conserved first and last residue. A D gene is named only where the DNA matches it firmly. The size entry is marked missing in some rows and otherwise reads once, few, many or a size class.

NA	TRBJ2-1	TRBV5-1	few	TGCGCCAGCAGCTTGAGCGGAGCCGAGAATGAGCAGTTCTTC	CASSLSGAENEQFF
NA	TRBJ2-7	TRBV7-9	few	TGTGCCAGCAGCTTAGAAGGGCCCACTCCCTACGAGCAGTACTTC	CASSLEGPTPYEQYF
TRBD2	TRBJ2-3	TRBV29-1	NA	TGCAGCGTCGGCAGACTAGCGGGAGAAAAGACAGATACGCAGTATTTT	CSVGRLAGEKTDTQYF
NA	TRBJ2-3	TRBV20-1	few	TGCAGTCCAGCTAGCACAGATACGCAGTATTTT	CSPASTDTQYF
NA	TRBJ1-2	TRBV5-5	NA	TGTGCCAGCAGCTTCAGTAAGGGCATCTTTGGCTACACCTTC	CASSFSKGIFGYTF
NA	TRBJ1-2	TRBV7-2	NA	TGTGCCAGCAGCTTAAGGGGACGAGCCACAGAAATCAAAGGCTACACCTTC	CASSLRGRATEIKGYTF
NA	TRBJ1-1	TRBV18	NA	TGTGCCAGCTCACCATCCCGGGATTCTGAAGCTTTCTTT	CASSPSRDSEAFF
NA	TRBJ1-2	TRBV6-5	few	TGTGCCAGCAGGCAAAAGGGTGGCTACACCTTC	CASRQKGGYTF
NA	TRBJ2-7	TRBV18	NA	TGTGCCAGCTCACCACTCAGGGGTTCCTACGAGCAGTACTTC	CASSPLRGSYEQYF
NA	TRBJ1-3	TRBV15	few	TGTGCCACCAGCAGAGATCGGGGGGGCTCTGGAAACACCATATATTTT	CATSRDRGGSGNTIYF
TRBD2	TRBJ2-5	TRBV5-1	few	TGCGCCAGCAGCCGTTGGGCCCTTAGCGGGAGTCAAGAGACCCAGTACTTC	CASSRWALSGSQETQYF
TRBD2	TRBJ2-7	TRBV20-1	few	TGCAGCGGGTACCTAGCGGGATTCAACGAGCAGTACTTC	CSGYLAGFNEQYF
NA	TRBJ2-1	TRBV20-1	NA	TGCAGTGCTACAATAACCTACAATGAGCAGTTCTTC	CSATITYNEQFF
TRBD2	TRBJ2-1	TRBV27	few	TGTGCCAGCAGTTTATCGATCGGGGAGGGCCAGTGGAATGAGCAGTTCTTC	CASSLSIGEGQWNEQFF
NA	TRBJ1-4	TRBV19	NA	TGTGCCAGTAGACGGCCGGGACGGTCGAATGAAAAACTGTTTTTT	CASRRPGRSNEKLFF
NA	TRBJ2-7	TRBV7-2	NA	TGTGCCAGCAGCTTCAACCACCTTACCTACGAGCAGTACTTC	CASSFNHLTYEQYF
TRBD2	TRBJ2-7	TRBV7-2	NA	TGTGCCAGCAGCAGCGGGAGCATGTGGGAGCAGTACTTC	CASSSGSMWEQYF
NA	TRBJ2-3	TRBV4-1	many	TGCGCCAGCAGCCACCGGCGTACGCAGTATTTT	CASSHRRTQYF
TRBD2	TRBJ2-3	TRBV3-1	NA	TGTGCCAGCAGCCCCCAGGGACTAGCGGGAGCTGATACGCAGTATTTT	CASSPQGLAGADTQYF
TRBD2	TRBJ2-1	TRBV15	NA	TGTGCCACCAGCAGTCTTAGCGGGACAAAAATTGGGAATGAGCAGTTCTTC	CATSSLSGTKIGNEQFF
NA	TRBJ2-3	TRBV27	NA	TGTGCCAGCAGTTTGAACAGCCTCACAGATACGCAGTATTTT	CASSLNSLTDTQYF
NA	TRBJ2-5	TRBV11-2	NA	TGTGCCAGCAGTACCGGGGACCAAGAGACCCAGTACTTC	CASSTGDQETQYF
TRBD2	TRBJ2-1	TRBV10-2	NA	TGCGCCAGCAGGGGACTAGCGGGATACTACAATGAGCAGTTCTTC	CASRGLAGYYNEQFF
TRBD2	TRBJ2-2	TRBV6-5	NA	TGTGCCAGCAGTTACACCCCCCCCGGGAGCGGGAGTTTCACCGGGGAGCTGTTTTTT	CASSYTPPGSGSFTGELFF
TRBD1	TRBJ2-2	TRBV20-1	NA	TGCAGTGCTAGCGGACAGGGGTCTAGCGTAAGCACCGGGGAGCTGTTTTTT	CSASGQGSSVSTGELFF
NA	TRBJ2-1	TRBV6-1	few	TGTGCATCTGGGGCGGGGGCCTCCTACAATGAGCAGTTCTTC	CASGAGASYNEQFF
NA	TRBJ2-1	TRBV5-1	few	TGCGCCAGCAGGGGCGGGGAGGCCAATGAGCAGTTCTTC	CASRGGEANEQFF
TRBD2	TRBJ2-1	TRBV11-2	few	TGTGCCAGCAGCTTAATGCCTAGCGGGAACTACAATGAGCAGTTCTTC	CASSLMPSGNYNEQFF
TRBD2	TRBJ2-7	TRBV6-2/TRBV6-3	few	TGTGCCAGCAGTTCCTCCTGGGGAGCGGGAGGAGGCGACGAGCAGTACTTC	CASSSSWGAGGGDEQYF
NA	TRBJ2-3	TRBV20-1	NA	TGCAGTGCCAGAGATTTTACTAGCACAGATACGCAGTATTTT	CSARDFTSTDTQYF
TRBD2	TRBJ2-1	TRBV6-1	few	TGTGCCAGCAGCGCTAGCGGGTACTCCTACAATGAGCAGTTCTTC	CASSASGYSYNEQFF